These T cell receptor beta chains were read from a single sample in a study of cytomegalovirus exposure and HLA in healthy donors. Clones were sequenced by immunoSEQ multiplex PCR, and TCRdb holds only the in-frame ones, with some missing. Seen here are under 200,000 clones, 80% to 85% observed once, and the top ten hold around 0.97%. Specimen: PBMCs. These receptors were taken from a girl between 2 and 10 years old in good health and CMV-seropositive. CDR3s include the opening cysteine and the closing phenylalanine or tryptophan. A D gene is named only where the DNA matches it firmly.

v_call	j_call	d_call	cdr3_aa
TRBV27	TRBJ2-2	NA	CASSLGTSYTGELFF
TRBV21-1	TRBJ2-7	NA	CASSKRLASGGYEQYF
TRBV28	TRBJ1-3	TRBD1	CASSRQGMRNTIYF
TRBV19	TRBJ2-2	TRBD2	CASSARGTSGNTGELFF
TRBV28	TRBJ1-5	NA	CASSPRLGSNQPQHF
TRBV5-1	TRBJ1-2	NA	CASSFDTNYGYTF
TRBV2	TRBJ2-7	TRBD2	CASRETSGSSYEQYF
TRBV5-1	TRBJ2-3	TRBD1	CASSSTGTGEDTQYF
TRBV5-8	TRBJ2-5	NA	CASSLRDLYQETQYF
TRBV20-1	TRBJ2-7	NA	CSAPYVYEQYF
TRBV6-1	TRBJ2-7	NA	CASNRHLSSYEQYF
TRBV28	TRBJ2-2	NA	CAIRGGELFF
TRBV2	TRBJ1-5	NA	CASSEGTGQPQHF
TRBV19	TRBJ1-2	TRBD1	CASSIPVRGRIYGYTF
TRBV6-4	TRBJ2-7	NA	CASSDPRLFQGRDEQYF
TRBV6-5	TRBJ1-1	NA	CASSYRGGTEAFF
TRBV5-1	TRBJ1-4	NA	CASSLNTNYEKLFF
TRBV29-1	TRBJ2-5	NA	CSVDRPTGTLETQYF
TRBV9	TRBJ2-1	TRBD2	CASSAPSGSDYNEQFF
TRBV30	TRBJ2-7	TRBD2	CAWRRGLAGEQYF
TRBV28	TRBJ1-1	NA	CASSSLWTPNTEAFF
TRBV12-5	TRBJ1-1	TRBD1	CASGLGGQGRMNTEAFF
TRBV4-2	TRBJ2-1	NA	CASSQDRATRGDGQFF
TRBV5-1	TRBJ2-4	NA	CASGTDPGGENIQYF
TRBV28	TRBJ1-1	NA	CASSLEVNTEAFF
TRBV2	TRBJ1-1	TRBD1	CASRSGTGVIGNLNTEAFF
TRBV5-1	TRBJ1-2	NA	CASSFVIGQANYGYTF
TRBV7-9	TRBJ1-1	NA	CASSQRGGANTEAFF
TRBV5-3	TRBJ2-5	NA	CARGRRAWLAQETQYF
TRBV28	TRBJ2-1	TRBD2	CASISSPGLADNEQFF
TRBV25-1	TRBJ2-5	NA	CASSERDAEGTQYF